The clone carrying this T cell receptor beta chain was found once. Germline and junction disagree at one end, which may indicate a read error. Aged roughly 6 to 100, donors were systemically healthy Caucasians from Russia. This record comes from a study of blood T cells in healthy people across ages. With a J-beta primer mix and a sample-barcoded 5' primer, a second PCR ran about 6 to 11 cycles. TCRdb reprocessed the 5' RACE reads with MiXCR, giving one entry per CDR3 protein. The sample contains hundreds of thousands of distinct CDR3 sequences, approximately 50% of which appear only once. This CDR3 is built from 15 residues. Germline V lookup: CDR1 LGHDT, CDR2 YNNKEL (reference sequence).

The V and J genes are TRBV3-1 and TRBJ2-1; 8 nucleotides align to TRBD2. The receptor's source is a woman aged 55-70 years in good health. Source material: blood. Written as DNA, the CDR3 is TGTGCCGGCAGCCCCGATAGCGGGATCTACAATGAGCAGTTCTTC. It translates to CAGSPDSGIYNEQFF.